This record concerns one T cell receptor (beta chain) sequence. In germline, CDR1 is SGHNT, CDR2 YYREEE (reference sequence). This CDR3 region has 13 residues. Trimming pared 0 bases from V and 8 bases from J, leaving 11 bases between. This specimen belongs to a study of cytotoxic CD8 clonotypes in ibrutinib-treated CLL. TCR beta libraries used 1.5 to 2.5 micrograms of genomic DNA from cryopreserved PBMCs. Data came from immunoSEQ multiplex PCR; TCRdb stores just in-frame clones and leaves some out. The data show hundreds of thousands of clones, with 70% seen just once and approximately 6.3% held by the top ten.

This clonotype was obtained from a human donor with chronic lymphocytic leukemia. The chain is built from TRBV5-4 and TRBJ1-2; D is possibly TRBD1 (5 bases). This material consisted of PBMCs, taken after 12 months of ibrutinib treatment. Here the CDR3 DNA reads TGTGCCAGCAGCTTGGCCGGGGCTCCCGGCTACACCTTC. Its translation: CASSLAGAPGYTF.